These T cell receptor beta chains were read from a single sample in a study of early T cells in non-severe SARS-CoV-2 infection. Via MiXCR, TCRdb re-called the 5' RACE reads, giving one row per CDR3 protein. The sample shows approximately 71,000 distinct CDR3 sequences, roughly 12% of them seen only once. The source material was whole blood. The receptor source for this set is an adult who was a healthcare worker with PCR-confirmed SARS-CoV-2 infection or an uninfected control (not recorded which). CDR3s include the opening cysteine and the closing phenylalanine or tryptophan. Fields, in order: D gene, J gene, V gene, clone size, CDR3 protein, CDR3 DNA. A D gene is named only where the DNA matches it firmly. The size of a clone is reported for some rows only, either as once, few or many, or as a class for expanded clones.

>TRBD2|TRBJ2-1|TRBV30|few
CAWSELAGVPEQFF
TGTGCCTGGAGTGAGCTAGCGGGAGTGCCTGAGCAGTTCTTC
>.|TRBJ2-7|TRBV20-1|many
CSARDLRASYEQYF
TGCAGTGCTAGAGATTTGCGGGCCTCCTACGAGCAGTACTTC
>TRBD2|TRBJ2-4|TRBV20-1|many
CSAKGLAPRNIQYF
TGCAGTGCTAAAGGACTAGCGCCCCGCAACATTCAGTACTTC
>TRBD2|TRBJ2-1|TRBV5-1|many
CASSFLGGRGNEQFF
TGCGCCAGCAGCTTCTTAGGCGGGAGGGGCAATGAGCAGTTCTTC
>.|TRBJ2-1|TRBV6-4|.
CASSDQEGAYNEQFF
TGTGCCAGCAGTGATCAAGAGGGCGCCTACAATGAGCAGTTCTTC
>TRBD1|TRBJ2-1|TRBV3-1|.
CASSQPGTWDSTYNEQFF
TGTGCCAGCAGCCAACCTGGGACGTGGGACAGCACCTACAATGAGCAGTTCTTC
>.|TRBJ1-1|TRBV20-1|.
CSARGSQGAFF
TGCAGTGCTAGGGGAAGTCAGGGGGCTTTCTTT
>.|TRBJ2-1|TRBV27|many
CASSSRTAYNEQFF
TGTGCCAGCAGTTCCCGGACGGCCTACAATGAGCAGTTCTTC
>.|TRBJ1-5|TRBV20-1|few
CSARDGLAQPQHF
TGCAGTGCTAGAGATGGGCTTGCTCAGCCCCAGCATTTT
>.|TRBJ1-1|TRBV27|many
CASSLRAGNTEAFF
TGTGCCAGCAGTTTAAGGGCAGGGAACACTGAAGCTTTCTTT
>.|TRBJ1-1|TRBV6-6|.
CASSYAANAGGEAFF
TGTGCCAGCAGTTACGCCGCCAACGCCGGTGGAGAAGCTTTCTTT
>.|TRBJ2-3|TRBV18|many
CASSVGMTDTQYF
TGTGCCAGCTCGGTCGGAATGACAGATACGCAGTATTTT
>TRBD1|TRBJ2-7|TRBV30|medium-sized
CAWISSGTGKISEQYF
TGTGCCTGGATCTCATCAGGGACAGGGAAGATCTCCGAGCAGTACTTC
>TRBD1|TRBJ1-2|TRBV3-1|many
CASSFQGGSYGYTF
TGTGCCAGCAGCTTCCAGGGGGGAAGCTATGGCTACACCTTC
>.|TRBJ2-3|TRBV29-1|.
CSVEDRGHISLPSTDTQYF
TGCAGCGTTGAAGATCGAGGCCATATCTCCTTGCCTTCTACAGATACGCAGTATTTT
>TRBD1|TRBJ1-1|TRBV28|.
CASSPRTGRNTEAFF
TGTGCCAGCAGTCCAAGGACAGGGCGGAACACTGAAGCTTTCTTT
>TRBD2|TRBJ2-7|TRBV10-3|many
CAISETTPSGSSYEQYF
TGTGCCATCAGTGAAACCACCCCTAGCGGGAGCTCCTACGAGCAGTACTTC
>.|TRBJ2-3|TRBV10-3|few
CATQGTGITDTQYF
TGTGCCACTCAAGGAACAGGGATCACAGATACGCAGTATTTT
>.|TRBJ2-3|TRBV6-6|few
CASRAPPATDTQYF
TGTGCCAGCAGGGCCCCCCCAGCCACAGATACGCAGTATTTT
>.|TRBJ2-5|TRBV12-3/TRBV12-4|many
CASTPGLYQETQYF
TGTGCCAGCACCCCGGGTCTCTACCAAGAGACCCAGTACTTC
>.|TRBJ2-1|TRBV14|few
CASSSRRWSSYNEQFF
TGTGCCAGCAGCTCACGAAGATGGAGCTCCTACAATGAGCAGTTCTTC
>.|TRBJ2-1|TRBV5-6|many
CASSFRSRNNEQFF
TGTGCCAGCAGCTTTCGGTCCAGAAACAATGAGCAGTTCTTC